This TCR beta chain was documented in a study of control samples from healthy donors and cancer patients. The CDR3 totals 13 residues. Germline values: CDR1 SGHRS, CDR2 YFSETQ. Trimming removed 3 bases from V and 4 bases from J; junction bases left unmatched: 3. Assay: immunoSEQ multiplex PCR; the TCRdb copy retains only in-frame clones and omits some. The sample consists of roughly 400,000 clones, about 93% of them appearing once. This TCR was sampled from a middle-aged man with head and neck cancer. J is TRBJ1-2 and V is TRBV5-1; TRBD1 aligns across 7 bases. The sequenced sample consisted of PBMCs. The CDR3 DNA reads TGCGCCAGCAGCTCGGGACAGCCCTATGGCTACACCTTC. Its translation: CASSSGQPYGYTF.